This T cell receptor beta chain was observed in a study of T cells in Graves' hyperthyroidism and ophthalmopathy. There were TCR beta CDR3 regions amplified from RNA transcripts. The HTBI primer set served for first-round RT-PCR of the TCR CDR3. TCRdb recomputed calls from the multiplex PCR reads with MiXCR, one row per CDR3 protein. The top ten clones hold around 50% of a sample with 340,000 or so distinct CDR3 sequences, 21% of them seen once. V was clipped by 6 bases and J by 1 base, with 5 bases between them. CDR1 is MNHNS, CDR2 SASEGT, per germline. This CDR3 contains 12 residues. Graves' hyperthyroidism was deemed stable absent ophthalmopathy progression within 18 months. Patients were aged 18 to 65, had disease duration under 2 months, and had newly diagnosed hyperthyroidism. Diagnoses were made from clinical symptoms, serum measures (thyroxine and TRAb), thyroid ultrasound and orbital computed tomography.

This clonotype was seen a handful of times. V is TRBV6-1 and J is TRBJ2-3; no clear D gene. The TCR comes from a woman aged 45-65 years with Graves' hyperthyroidism. The sequencing input was blood. This CDR3 is CASRWGTDTQYF. For the CDR3, the DNA is TGTGCCAGCAGATGGGGCACAGATACGCAGTATTTT.